The 20 T cell receptor beta chains listed next were all sequenced from one sample in a study of CD8+ T cells in alopecia areata. Extracted from the samples, RNA was reverse transcribed into cDNA to serve as the sequencing template. Sequenced by immunoSEQ multiplex PCR; TCRdb stores in-frame clones only, minus some. The sample yields roughly 200,000 clones, around 43% seen once. The treatment denotes: oral pan-JAK inhibitor, 5-10 mg twice daily. Specimen: CD4+ T cells sorted from blood, collected between weeks 36 and 40, from a patient treated with tofacitinib. Receptors originate from a human donor with alopecia areata.

V and J are TRBV7-2 and TRBJ2-7; D is ambiguous. The CDR3 is 11 amino acids. V was cut by 4 bases and J by 5 bases, with 6 bases left in between. Germline V gene lookup returns CDR1 SGHTA and CDR2 FQGNSA. The CDR3 nucleotides are TGTGCCAGCAGCTCTGCCAACGAGCAGTACTTC. It yields the protein CASSSANEQYF.

The chain carries TRBV6-5 and TRBJ2-2, with D possibly TRBD1 on 6 matching bases. V shed 6 bases and J shed 6 bases, with 17 bases lying between them. The CDR3 sequence is 15 residues long. Germline CDR1 reads MNHEY; CDR2 reads SVGAGI. For the CDR3, the DNA is TGTGCCAGCAGGTCCAGGGGAATCGGGTCCGGGGAGCTGTTTTTT. The encoded protein is CASRSRGIGSGELFF.

J is TRBJ2-2 and V is TRBV4-3; 10 nucleotides align to TRBD2. Germline V gene lookup returns CDR1 LGHNA and CDR2 YSLEER. V lost 2 bases and J lost 2; bases outside the gene matches: 2. The CDR3 sequence is 16 residues long. CDR3 nucleotide sequence: TGCGCCAGCAGCCAACTAGCGGGAGTTAACACCGGGGAGCTGTTTTTT. It codes for CASSQLAGVNTGELFF.

The chain couples TRBV5-1 to TRBJ2-1; the D gene could be TRBD1 or TRBD2 (5 bases each). Germline loops: CDR1 SGHRS, CDR2 YFSETQ. V lost 6 bases and J 8 bases, leaving 24 bases between the germline ends. CDR3 length: 16 residues. CDR3 residues: CASTMTGTAGADEQFF. Here the CDR3 DNA reads TGCGCCAGCACCATGACGGGAACTGCCGGGGCCGATGAGCAGTTCTTC.

This clone was seen more than once but under ten times. The rearrangement uses TRBV6-5 and TRBJ2-3; D is unresolved. With 3 bases removed from V and 0 bases from J, the gap between germline ends came to 7 bases. Germline assignment: CDR1 MNHEY and CDR2 SVGAGI. The CDR3 runs to 14 residues. The CDR3 region has the DNA TGTGCCAGCAGTTATTCAAGGAGCACAGATACGCAGTATTTT. Translated, it gives CASSYSRSTDTQYF.

In its sample, this clone was seen a few times. The chain joins TRBV2 to TRBJ1-4; a weak D match, TRBD1 (5 bases). Germline CDR1 SNHLY, CDR2 FYNNEI. CDR3 length equals 14 residues. V was cut by 5 bases and J by 8 bases, with 15 bases left in between. The CDR3 reads CASSSGRTAEKLFF. The CDR3 DNA reads TGTGCCAGCAGTTCGGGACGGACGGCGGAAAAACTGTTTTTT.

The chain employs TRBV19 and TRBJ2-1; no reliable D call. CDR1 and CDR2 (germline): LNHDA, SQIVND (reference sequence). The CDR3 sequence is 11 residues long. Deletions cut 7 bases from V and 9 bases from J, with 10 bases between. The CDR3 bases are TGTGCCAGTACCCACTCCCCTGAGCAGTTCTTC. It specifies CASTHSPEQFF.

In its sample, this clone was seen a few times. This same CDR3 is encoded by further DNA sequences in the sample. The rearrangement joins TRBV18 to TRBJ2-3; D is unclear. The CDR3 is 12 amino acids. Looked up from germline, CDR1 is KGHSH and CDR2 is LQKENI. The ends were cut back, 3 bases at V and 2 bases at J, with 3 bases in the middle. The DNA of the CDR3 is TGTGCCAGCTCACCGAACACAGATACGCAGTATTTT. Amino acid sequence: CASSPNTDTQYF.

The J gene is TRBJ1-2, the V gene TRBV19; D unclear. The CDR3 is made up of 12 amino acids. Germline V gene lookup returns CDR1 LNHDA and CDR2 SQIVND (reference sequence). V was clipped by 0 bases and J by 7 bases, with 6 bases between them. CDR3 nucleotides: TGTGCCAGTAGTATAGACAAGATTGGCTACACCTTC. Encoded protein: CASSIDKIGYTF. The full variable domain, its missing parts supplied by reference TRBV19 and TRBJ1-2, is DGGITQSPKYLFRKEGQNVTLSCEQNLNHDAMYWYRQDPGQGLRLIYYSQIVNDFQKGDIAEGYSVSREKKESFPLTVTSAQKNPTAFYLCASSIDKIGYTFGSGTRLTVV.

This clone was seen once. The rearrangement joins TRBV15 to TRBJ1-2; D is unclear. Germline CDR1 LNHNV, CDR2 YYDKDF (reference sequence). V lost 1 base to trimming and J lost 6 bases, with 6 bases between them. The CDR3 sequence is 12 residues long. The DNA of the CDR3 is TGTGCCACCAGCAGAGGAAGGGATGGCTACACCTTC. Translation: CATSRGRDGYTF.

Here the CDR3 DNA reads TGCGCCAGCAGCCAGGGGAGACTAGCGGGAGGCTACAATGAGCAGTTCTTC. Protein product: CASSQGRLAGGYNEQFF. This chain joins TRBV4-3 and TRBJ2-1; 13 bases align to TRBD2. CDR1 LGHNA and CDR2 YSLEER come from the germline V gene. The CDR3 sequence is 17 residues long. V lost 3 bases and J lost 3; bases outside the gene matches: 5.

V and J are TRBV15 and TRBJ2-7; no definite D call. V was shortened by 4 bases and J by 3 bases, with 13 bases between the two germline ends. The V gene's germline CDR1 is LNHNV and CDR2 YYDKDF (reference sequence). CDR3 length: 14 amino acids. The chain's CDR3 is CATSTTLGDYEQYF. As DNA, the CDR3 is TGTGCCACCAGCACCACCCTGGGTGACTACGAGCAGTACTTC.

This clone was observed a handful of times. The chain uses TRBV29-1 and TRBJ2-5; 12 bases are shared with TRBD2. V dropped 6 bases and J dropped 4; count of bases not matched to a gene: 9. This CDR3 spans 15 amino acids. Germline CDR1 and CDR2: SQVTM and ANQGSEA. In nucleotides, the CDR3 is TGCAGCGTATTCGCTAGCGGGAGGGCCCGAGAGACCCAGTACTTC. This sequence encodes CSVFASGRARETQYF.

The gene calls are TRBV7-6 and TRBJ2-5; 7 bases are shared with TRBD1. Unmatched junction bases numbered 6, after V lost 5 bases and J lost 3 bases. This CDR3 is built from 14 residues. In germline, CDR1 is SGHVS, CDR2 FNYEAQ. The CDR3: CASSPRDSEETQYF. The DNA for the CDR3 is TGTGCCAGCAGCCCCCGGGACAGCGAAGAGACCCAGTACTTC.

This clone has more than one count but fewer than ten. The V gene is TRBV30, the J gene TRBJ2-2, with D uncertain. V was trimmed by 0 bases and J by 4 bases, leaving 9 bases between them. This CDR3 is built from 14 residues. Germline values: CDR1 GTSNPN, CDR2 SVGIG (reference sequence). The CDR3 nucleotides are TGTGCCTGGAGTGTACGGGCGGTCACCGGGGAGCTGTTTTTT. Protein: CAWSVRAVTGELFF.

This clone was detected only once. The rearrangement uses TRBV9 and TRBJ2-7; D gene uncertain. Germline V gene lookup returns CDR1 SGDLS and CDR2 YYNGEE. The CDR3 totals 15 residues. Trimming shortened V by 0 bases and J by 3 bases, and 13 bases separated the two germline ends. The CDR3 region has the DNA TGTGCCAGCAGCGTAGGTCCGGAGCCTGGCTACGAGCAGTACTTC. It codes for CASSVGPEPGYEQYF.

The chain carries TRBV2 and TRBJ2-3, with a tentative D call TRBD2 (6 bases). Germline V gene data show CDR1 as SNHLY and CDR2 as FYNNEI. This CDR3 has 11 residues. V lost 6 bases, J lost 5 bases, and 6 bases lay in between. The CDR3 DNA is TGTGCCAGCAGGGGGGGAGATACGCAGTATTTT. Its protein product is CASRGGDTQYF.

This chain links TRBV7-9 with TRBJ1-1, with a tentative D call TRBD1 (6 bases). The V gene lost 1 base and the J gene lost 7 bases, with 10 bases spanning the gap. Germline CDR1 SEHNR, CDR2 FQNEAQ (reference sequence). The CDR3 runs 13 residues. CDR3 in amino acids: CASSLVTGLEAFF. CDR3 nucleotide sequence: TGTGCCAGCAGCTTAGTTACAGGGCTTGAAGCTTTCTTT.

In this sample, this clone turned up a few times. V and J are TRBV5-1 and TRBJ1-2; TRBD1 is a possible D gene (5 bases). The V gene's germline CDR1 is SGHRS and CDR2 YFSETQ. This CDR3 spans 15 amino acids. Trimming took off 0 bases at V and 4 bases at J, with 13 bases between the two ends. The CDR3 spells CASSLAEVQGYGYTF. CDR3 nucleotides: TGCGCCAGCAGCTTGGCCGAGGTGCAGGGCTATGGCTACACCTTC.

This clone was recorded a few times. The rearrangement links TRBV5-1 to TRBJ1-1; D gene unclear. Germline V gene lookup returns CDR1 SGHRS and CDR2 YFSETQ. There are 14 residues in the CDR3. Trimming took off 4 bases at V and 3 bases at J, with 13 bases between the two ends. CDR3: CASSLNAMDTEAFF. The CDR3, as DNA: TGCGCCAGCAGCCTTAATGCGATGGACACTGAAGCTTTCTTT.